The clone carrying this T cell receptor (beta chain) was counted a single time. The data originate from a study of blood T cell repertoires in COVID-19. Study context: Material from acute and convalescent COVID-19 was sourced from the United States, Italy and Spain. PBMCs, B-cell-depleted T cells, or T cells provided the cDNA or gDNA that made up the material.

The authors' processing: Amplification from reference gene primers served as the basis for estimated nucleated cell counts. Clones were sequenced by immunoSEQ multiplex PCR, and TCRdb holds only the in-frame ones, with some missing. V, J and clone size are taken as reported in that table, and D and trimming were inferred from the DNA itself. This table has more than 150,000 clones, 65% to 85% appearing once. V was clipped by 6 bases and J by 2 bases, with 11 bases between them. The length of the CDR3 is 13 residues. CDR1 and CDR2 (germline): MNHNY, SVGAGI (reference sequence). This TCR derives from a woman in her twenties or thirties with acute or convalescent COVID-19. The chain links TRBV6-6 to TRBJ2-7; D not resolved. The sequenced sample was peripheral blood. The CDR3 DNA reads TGTGCCAGCAGCCTTACAGCAGCCTACGAGCAGTACTTC. This sequence encodes CASSLTAAYEQYF.